This T cell receptor beta chain was captured in a study of tumor-infiltrating lymphocytes in oesophageal squamous cell carcinoma. Between the trimmed V and J ends, which lost 3 bases and 3 bases, there was a span of 15 bases. CDR1 is KGHSH, CDR2 LQKENI, per germline. CDR3 length: 15 residues. TCRdb re-called the PCR reads through MiXCR, storing one row per CDR3 protein. This sample yields about 19,000 distinct CDR3 sequences, of which 41% are seen a single time; about 39% belongs to the top ten. This sequence was found in a male donor with esophageal squamous cell carcinoma. The chain links TRBV18 to TRBJ2-7; the D gene could be TRBD1 or TRBD2 (7 bases each). Sequences were obtained from esophageal tumor tissue. The chain's CDR3 is CASSPRTGGSYEQYF. In DNA form, the CDR3 reads TGTGCCAGCTCACCTCGGACAGGCGGGAGCTACGAGCAGTACTTC.